This is a list of T cell receptor beta chains from one sample in a study of T cells after yellow fever vaccination. TCRdb redid the calling of the 5' RACE reads with MiXCR, one entry per CDR3 protein. The profile shows just under 600,000 distinct CDR3 sequences, about 13% of them singletons. Sequences were derived from PBMCs, sampled on the day of the yellow fever booster vaccination. These receptors came from a man aged 30 to 45 who received the YFV17D yellow fever vaccine. CDR3s include the opening cysteine and the closing phenylalanine or tryptophan. The D gene is left open where the match is weak. Size is omitted from some rows. Given values are once, few, many or a class for expanded clones.

CDR3: CASSLGVGIAATDTQYF; DNA: TGTGCCAGCAGCTTAGGAGTAGGAATAGCGGCGACAGATACGCAGTATTTT; J: TRBJ2-3; V: TRBV7-6; D: NA; size: once
CDR3: CASSPGSGQETQYF; DNA: TGTGCCAGCTCACCAGGTTCAGGCCAAGAGACCCAGTACTTC; J: TRBJ2-5; V: TRBV18; D: NA; size: many
CDR3: CASTRRASGLYEQYF; DNA: TGTGCCAGCACCCGCCGGGCTAGCGGACTCTACGAGCAGTACTTC; J: TRBJ2-7; V: TRBV7-2; D: TRBD2; size: few
CDR3: CASSSTPILYGYTF; DNA: TGTGCCAGCAGTTCCACCCCTATCCTCTATGGCTACACCTTC; J: TRBJ1-2; V: TRBV12-3/TRBV12-4; D: NA; size: NA
CDR3: CASSPLGGRGEQFF; DNA: TGTGCCAGCAGTCCGTTGGGGGGTCGGGGTGAGCAGTTCTTC; J: TRBJ2-1; V: TRBV6-2/TRBV6-3; D: NA; size: many
CDR3: CASSYERQGPNEQFF; DNA: TGTGCCAGCAGTTACGAGCGACAGGGACCCAATGAGCAGTTCTTC; J: TRBJ2-1; V: TRBV6-5; D: TRBD1; size: few
CDR3: CASSQDSKGSLVGYTF; DNA: TGTGCCAGCAGCCAAGATAGTAAGGGCTCCCTTGTTGGCTACACCTTC; J: TRBJ1-2; V: TRBV4-2; D: NA; size: NA
CDR3: CASSFTIDPNTEAFF; DNA: TGTGCCAGCAGTTTTACAATCGATCCGAACACTGAAGCTTTCTTT; J: TRBJ1-1; V: TRBV28; D: NA; size: few
CDR3: CASSVGGQITGELFF; DNA: TGTGCCAGCAGCGTAGGGGGACAGATCACCGGGGAGCTGTTTTTT; J: TRBJ2-2; V: TRBV9; D: TRBD1; size: NA
CDR3: CASSPTGTFHEQYF; DNA: TGTGCCAGCAGCCCCACGGGGACGTTCCACGAGCAGTACTTC; J: TRBJ2-7; V: TRBV7-9; D: NA; size: many
CDR3: CASTRTDFMNTEAFF; DNA: TGTGCCAGCACCAGGACAGATTTCATGAACACTGAAGCTTTCTTT; J: TRBJ1-1; V: TRBV9; D: NA; size: NA
CDR3: CSAPRTTGNNQPQHF; DNA: TGCAGTGCTCCCCGAACAACAGGGAATAATCAGCCCCAGCATTTT; J: TRBJ1-5; V: TRBV20-1; D: NA; size: once
CDR3: CSARDGSLGEQFF; DNA: TGCAGTGCTAGGGACGGATCTCTGGGTGAGCAGTTCTTC; J: TRBJ2-1; V: TRBV20-1; D: NA; size: NA
CDR3: CATSRDSTGANVLTF; DNA: TGTGCCACCAGCAGAGATTCTACTGGGGCCAACGTCCTGACTTTC; J: TRBJ2-6; V: TRBV15; D: NA; size: NA